The rows below give T cell receptor beta chains drawn from one sample of a study of blood T cells in healthy people across ages. MiXCR was run by TCRdb on the 5' RACE reads, yielding one entry per CDR3 protein. The table lists 790,000 or so distinct CDR3 sequences, about 45% of them singletons, with approximately 18% in the top ten. Sequencing was performed on blood. These receptors all stem from a man at least 80 years old in good health. CDR3s leave out the opening cysteine and the closing phenylalanine or tryptophan.

v_gene: TRBV20-1
j_gene: TRBJ2-4
CDR3aa: SAETGQFKNIQY

v_gene: TRBV7-2
j_gene: TRBJ2-1
CDR3aa: ASRTGSYNEQF

v_gene: TRBV5-1
j_gene: TRBJ1-4
CDR3aa: ASSNRGNEKLF

v_gene: TRBV4-1
j_gene: TRBJ2-5
CDR3aa: ASSLEQGTEETQY

v_gene: TRBV2
j_gene: -
CDR3aa: ASSEWGPPYEQY

v_gene: TRBV29-1
j_gene: TRBJ2-7
CDR3aa: SVAGLAGSRTYEQY

v_gene: TRBV6-6
j_gene: TRBJ2-7
CDR3aa: ASTKERGSYEQY

v_gene: TRBV12-3/TRBV12-4
j_gene: TRBJ2-1
CDR3aa: ASSLGTGNQETQF

v_gene: TRBV20-1
j_gene: TRBJ2-7
CDR3aa: SARDSQGRYEQY

v_gene: TRBV4-3
j_gene: TRBJ2-3
CDR3aa: ASSQSGGAGRPTDTQY

v_gene: TRBV20-1
j_gene: TRBJ2-1
CDR3aa: SARGRNNEQF

v_gene: TRBV18
j_gene: TRBJ2-7
CDR3aa: ASSPGGRAYEQY

v_gene: TRBV6-5
j_gene: TRBJ2-1
CDR3aa: ASSYSNSAYSNEQF

v_gene: TRBV20-1
j_gene: TRBJ2-7
CDR3aa: SAKAGGGTYEQY

v_gene: TRBV4-3
j_gene: TRBJ2-1
CDR3aa: ASSQGVSASVQF

v_gene: TRBV12-3/TRBV12-4
j_gene: TRBJ1-2
CDR3aa: ASSLRDPGYGYT

v_gene: TRBV20-1
j_gene: TRBJ2-4
CDR3aa: SATGTLGENIQY